This TCR beta chain was sequenced during a study of CXCR3-negative and CXCR3-positive naive CD8 T cells. For the study at large: The TRB read total, some 130 million, broke down to about 1.5 +/- 0.3 million reads per library. Study-wide results and caveats: For memory CD8+ cells diversity was much lower, but both naive subsets had comparably high diversity. Naive cells that were CXCR3-positive had more hydrophobic TRB CDR3s (compared with CXCR3-negative naive cells).

Concerning this clonotype itself: The target antigen is unknown.

The CDR3 consists of 18 residues. Germline loops: CDR1 MGHRA, CDR2 YSYEKL. 5' RACE that incorporated UMI labels was used to prepare the TRB cDNA libraries. TCRdb reprocessed the 5' RACE reads, with one entry per CDR3 protein and no DNA. Its table lists about 110,000 distinct CDR3 sequences. The V gene is TRBV4-1, the J gene TRBJ2-3; TCRdb calls TRBD2, which cannot be checked without DNA. What was sequenced was naive CXCR3+ CD8+ T cells from blood. Subset here: CD45RO-CCR7+CD27+CD95- naive CD8+ T cells expressing CXCR3 (TNR3+). The clonotype comes from a human donor in good health. Some clones in this sample may be carry-over from other donors' samples. CDR3 residues: CASSQSHSVAGDTDTQYF.